Below, 24 T cell receptor beta chains from the same sample are listed, as sequenced in a study of T cell responses to AZD1222 COVID-19 vaccine (dated by TCRdb to about 2021). Library method: the immunoSEQ multiplex PCR assay. The table comes from immuneACCESS by way of TCRdb, which keeps in-frame sequences with V and J called. Part of the clones is missing from these tables; in studies checked, under half for an unresolved V gene and the rest for unknown reasons. The sample table contains 140,000 to 150,000 clones; only one count was recorded for roughly nine tenths of them. Roughly 1.7% of the sample rests with the top ten. The time point label here, explained by the study, means: baseline before first vaccination. Specimen: peripheral blood, collected on day 0 of AZD1222 vaccination. The receptors derive from an adult in good health.

The rearrangement uses TRBV6-5 and TRBJ1-5, with TRBD1 identical over 9 bases. With 4 bases clipped from V and 6 bases from J, the junction kept 1 base outside the gene matches. The CDR3 is 13 amino acids. CDR1 and CDR2 (germline): MNHEY, SVGAGI. The CDR3 DNA is TGTGCCAGCAGTTTACAGGGGGCTCAGCCCCAGCATTTT. Protein: CASSLQGAQPQHF.

CDR3 sequence reads: CASSVGGQNYGYTF. The CDR3 DNA reads TGTGCCAGCAGCGTCGGGGGACAGAACTATGGCTACACCTTC. The chain has TRBV4-2 and TRBJ1-2, with 7 bases fitting TRBD1. This CDR3 is 14 amino acids long. V lost 5 bases and J lost 2; bases outside the gene matches: 5. The germline CDR1 and CDR2 sequences are LGHNA and YNFKEQ.

The chain uses TRBV19 and TRBJ1-2; D is perhaps TRBD1 (5 bases). This CDR3 is 12 amino acids long. V was cut by 3 bases and J by 10 bases, with 12 bases left in between. Germline lookup yields CDR1 LNHDA and CDR2 SQIVND (reference sequence). The CDR3 reads CASSIQGRDYTF. The DNA for the CDR3 is TGTGCCAGTAGTATCCAGGGTAGGGACTACACCTTC.

This chain's CDR3 is CASRQTGAGANVLTF. CDR3 DNA sequence: TGTGCCAGCAGGCAGACAGGGGCTGGGGCCAACGTCCTGACTTTC. This chain connects TRBV6-5 to TRBJ2-6; 8 positions match TRBD1. V lost 6 bases and J lost 2; bases outside the gene matches: 3. Germline CDR1 is MNHEY and CDR2 is SVGAGI. This CDR3 has 15 amino acids.

The V and J genes are TRBV6-2 or TRBV6-3 and TRBJ2-1; TRBD2 might be the D (6 bases). Germline V gene data show CDR1 as MNHEY and CDR2 as SVGEGT. Trimming pared 4 bases from V and 3 bases from J, leaving 16 bases between. The CDR3 length is 16 residues. The CDR3 sequence is CASSSPAGGVYNEQFF. DNA for the CDR3: TGTGCCAGCAGTTCCCCCGCCGGGGGAGTCTACAATGAGCAGTTCTTC.

This chain joins TRBV7-9 and TRBJ1-1; D possibly corresponds to TRBD1 (5 bases). Trimming pared 0 bases from V and 4 bases from J, leaving 9 bases between. The CDR3 spans 14 residues. Germline V gene data show CDR1 as SEHNR and CDR2 as FQNEAQ (reference sequence). The chain's CDR3 is CASSLATEGTEAFF. CDR3 sequence (DNA): TGTGCCAGCAGCTTAGCGACAGAGGGCACTGAAGCTTTCTTT. Drawing the rest from reference TRBV7-9 and TRBJ1-1, the complete variable domain is DTGVSQNPRHKITKRGQNVTFRCDPISEHNRLYWYRQTLGQGPEFLTYFQNEAQLEKSRLLSDRFSAERPKGSFSTLEIQRTEQGDSAMYLCASSLATEGTEAFFGQGTRLTVV.

This sequence joins TRBV30 and TRBJ1-6; D gene ambiguous. V lost 2 bases and J lost 0, with 11 bases in between. The CDR3 length is 16 residues. Germline assignment: CDR1 GTSNPN and CDR2 SVGIG (reference sequence). This CDR3 reads CAWSRFGASYNSPLHF. The CDR3, as DNA: TGTGCCTGGAGTCGATTCGGAGCCTCCTATAATTCACCCCTCCACTTT.

This rearrangement joins TRBV9 to TRBJ1-3; perhaps TRBD1 as D (5 bases). V lost 3 bases, J lost 2 bases, and 21 bases lay in between. CDR1 and CDR2 from the germline V gene are SGDLS and YYNGEE. There are 18 residues in the CDR3. The CDR3 region has the DNA TGTGCCAGCAGCGAGCGGCCGAGGTGGGGGGGTACTGGAAACACCATATATTTT. Its translation is CASSERPRWGGTGNTIYF.

This chain uses TRBV5-5 with TRBJ1-4, with D tentatively TRBD1 (6 bases). Looked up from germline, CDR1 is SGHKS and CDR2 is YYEKEE (reference sequence). Trimming removed 0 bases from V and 7 bases from J, with 19 bases in between. CDR3 length: 17 amino acids. The CDR3 DNA sequence: TGTGCCAGCAGCTTGGGGTGGGGGCAGGTCGTGACTGAAAAACTGTTTTTT. Its protein is CASSLGWGQVVTEKLFF.

The J gene is TRBJ1-6, the V gene TRBV28, with 8 positions matching TRBD1. From germline, CDR1 is MDHEN and CDR2 SYDVKM. The CDR3 is made up of 14 amino acids. Germline trimming cut 4 bases from V and 9 bases from J; bases unmatched to any gene: 5. The chain's CDR3 is CASSWTGSSSPLHF. The CDR3 nucleotides read TGTGCCAGCAGTTGGACAGGGAGCAGTTCACCCCTCCACTTT.

This clone was counted between two and nine times. The V and J genes are TRBV2 and TRBJ2-7; TRBD1 agrees at 9 bases. The CDR3 has 15 residues. The germline V gene encodes CDR1 SNHLY and CDR2 FYNNEI. J gave up 3 bases and V 6 bases, and 9 bases lay outside the gene matches. This CDR3 is CASRERTGEIYEQYF. The CDR3 DNA follows: TGTGCCAGCAGGGAACGGACAGGGGAAATCTACGAGCAGTACTTC.

This clone came up once. The rearrangement joins TRBV7-9 to TRBJ2-5; D remains unclear. Germline V gene lookup returns CDR1 SEHNR and CDR2 FQNEAQ (reference sequence). The CDR3 consists of 12 residues. V gave up 7 bases and J gave up 0 bases, with 6 bases separating them. The CDR3 is CASNPYQETQYF. CDR3 DNA: TGTGCCAGCAACCCATACCAAGAGACCCAGTACTTC.

The table lists this clone with a few counts. The chain uses TRBV6-4 and TRBJ2-2; 8 bases line up with TRBD2. The germline V gene has CDR1 MRHNA and CDR2 SNTAGT. This CDR3 spans 15 amino acids. V shed 0 bases and J 4 bases; nucleotides not matched to a gene: 1. CDR3 amino acids: CASSDSRGATGELFF. DNA for the CDR3: TGTGCCAGCAGTGACTCGCGGGGGGCCACCGGGGAGCTGTTTTTT.

The V gene is TRBV30, the J gene TRBJ1-5; D is undetermined. Per germline, CDR1 GTSNPN and CDR2 SVGIG (reference sequence). The CDR3 is made up of 13 amino acids. V was trimmed by 8 bases and J by 3 bases, leaving 14 bases between them. DNA for the CDR3: TGTGCCGTAGGGTCTCGGATCAATCAGCCCCAGCATTTT. This translates into CAVGSRINQPQHF.

In its sample, this clone was seen once. CDR3 DNA: TGTGCCAGCAGCCAAGGCTCCGGTGCGGGGACCCAGTACTTC. Encoded protein: CASSQGSGAGTQYF. The chain couples TRBV14 to TRBJ2-5; possible D gene TRBD2, 5 bases. Between the trimmed V and J ends, which lost 1 base and 7 bases, there was a span of 13 bases. The CDR3 contains 14 residues. CDR1 SGHDN and CDR2 FVKESK come from the germline V gene.

The chain recombines TRBV5-1 with TRBJ2-6, with a tentative D call TRBD1 (5 bases). Trimming stripped 0 bases from V and 2 bases from J, with 9 bases between. Germline lookup yields CDR1 SGHRS and CDR2 YFSETQ. The CDR3 has 16 amino acids. The CDR3 DNA reads as TGCGCCAGCAGCTTGGCAGGGTCTACTGGGGCCAACGTCCTGACTTTC. It yields the protein CASSLAGSTGANVLTF.

The chain carries TRBV28 and TRBJ2-3; 7 bases line up with TRBD1. The ends lost 6 bases at V and 0 bases at J; junction bases unmatched: 6. Germline CDR1 MDHEN, CDR2 SYDVKM. The CDR3 runs to 15 residues. The CDR3 sequence is CASRPTGSSTDTQYF. CDR3 nucleotides: TGTGCCAGCAGACCGACAGGGTCTAGCACAGATACGCAGTATTTT.

The V call is TRBV3-1 (or the pseudogene TRBV3-2), the J call TRBJ2-7; D unresolved. CDR3 length equals 14 residues. The V gene lost 4 bases and the J gene lost 6 bases, with 16 bases spanning the gap. Germline V gene data show CDR1 as LGHDT and CDR2 as YNNKEL (reference sequence). CDR3 nucleotides: TGTGCCAGCAGCCTGTCGTGGACCTATTCCGAGCAGTACTTC. This codes for CASSLSWTYSEQYF.

The J gene is TRBJ1-2, the V gene TRBV10-3, with a possible D match to TRBD1 (5 bases). The CDR3 runs 12 residues. Germline CDR1 is ENHRY and CDR2 is SYGVKD. The ends were cut back, 4 bases at V and 8 bases at J, with 11 bases in the middle. CDR3 in DNA: TGTGCCATCAGTGCGAGAGGGGACGGCTACACCTTC. The encoded protein is CAISARGDGYTF.

The gene calls are TRBV6-5 and TRBJ2-7; a weak D match, TRBD1 (7 bases). V dropped 6 bases and J dropped 0 bases, with 15 bases sitting between them. The CDR3 has 15 residues. Germline values: CDR1 MNHEY, CDR2 SVGAGI. DNA of the CDR3: TGTGCCAGCAGCAGATCCAGGGGGGACTCCTACGAGCAGTACTTC. Translating gives CASSRSRGDSYEQYF.

This chain connects TRBV18 to TRBJ1-2, with D uncertain. Germline assignment: CDR1 KGHSH and CDR2 LQKENI. This CDR3 is 14 amino acids long. The V gene lost 0 bases and the J gene lost 2 bases, with 7 bases spanning the gap. The CDR3 DNA reads TGTGCCAGCTCACCACCCGAGGGAAACTATGGCTACACCTTC. It encodes CASSPPEGNYGYTF.

As DNA, the CDR3 is TGTGCCAGCTCACCAAACAGGGCACCTGGAAACACCATATATTTT. Its translation: CASSPNRAPGNTIYF. The V call is TRBV18, the J call TRBJ1-3, with a tentative D call TRBD1 (6 bases). The V and J ends lost 2 bases and 2 bases respectively, with 10 bases between them. Looked up from germline, CDR1 is KGHSH and CDR2 is LQKENI. The CDR3 consists of 15 residues.

V gene TRBV24-1 combines with J gene TRBJ2-3; 7 positions agree with TRBD1. J gave up 3 bases and V 7 bases, and 18 bases lay outside the gene matches. The CDR3 spans 18 residues. Germline V gene data show CDR1 as KGHDR and CDR2 as SFDVKD. CDR3 amino acids: CATSHSKPGTAVTDTQYF. The CDR3 DNA follows: TGTGCCACCAGCCATTCAAAGCCCGGGACAGCGGTTACAGATACGCAGTATTTT.

The chain combines TRBV13 with TRBJ1-3, with D hard to call. This CDR3 has 14 residues. V lost 4 bases, J lost 4 bases, and 11 bases lay in between. Germline V gene lookup returns CDR1 PRHDT and CDR2 FYEKMQ (reference sequence). This chain's CDR3 is CASSSGKGGNTIYF. DNA of the CDR3: TGTGCCAGCAGCTCGGGGAAGGGCGGAAACACCATATATTTT. Supplemented by reference TRBV13 and TRBJ1-3, the full variable domain reads AAGVIQSPRHLIKEKRETATLKCYPIPRHDTVYWYQQGPGQDPQFLISFYEKMQSDKGSIPDRFSAQQFSDYHSELNMSSLELGDSALYFCASSSGKGGNTIYFGEGSWLTVV.